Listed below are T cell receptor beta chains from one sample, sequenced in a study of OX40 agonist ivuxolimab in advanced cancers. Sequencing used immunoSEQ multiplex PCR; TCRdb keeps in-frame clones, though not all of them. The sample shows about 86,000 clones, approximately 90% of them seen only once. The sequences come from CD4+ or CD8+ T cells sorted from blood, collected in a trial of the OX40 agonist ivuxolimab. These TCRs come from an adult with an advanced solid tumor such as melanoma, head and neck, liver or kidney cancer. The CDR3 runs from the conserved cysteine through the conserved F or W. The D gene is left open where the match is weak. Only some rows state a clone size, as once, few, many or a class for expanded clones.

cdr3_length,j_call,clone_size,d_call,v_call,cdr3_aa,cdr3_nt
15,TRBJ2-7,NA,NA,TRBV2,CASNGAGGGSGEQYF,TGTGCCAGCAACGGGGCAGGTGGTGGGTCCGGGGAGCAGTACTTC
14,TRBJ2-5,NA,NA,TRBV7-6,CASSLTGSKETQYF,TGTGCCAGCAGCCTAACAGGGAGTAAAGAGACCCAGTACTTC
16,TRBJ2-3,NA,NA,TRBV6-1,CASSEAQGGGTDTQYF,TGTGCCAGCAGTGAAGCACAGGGCGGGGGCACAGATACGCAGTATTTT
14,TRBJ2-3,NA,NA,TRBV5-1,CASSLGQDSGTQYF,TGCGCCAGCAGCTTGGGTCAGGACTCGGGTACGCAGTATTTT
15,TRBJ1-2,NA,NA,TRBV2,CASSELARTVYGYTF,TGTGCCAGCAGTGAATTGGCCAGAACCGTCTATGGCTACACCTTC
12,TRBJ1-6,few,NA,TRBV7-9,CASSLVNSPLHF,TGTGCCAGCAGCTTAGTGAATTCACCCCTCCACTTT
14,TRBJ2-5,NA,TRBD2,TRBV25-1,CASSSSGSEGTQYF,TGTGCCAGCAGTTCCAGCGGGAGTGAAGGGACCCAGTACTTC
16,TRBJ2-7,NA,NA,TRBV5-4,CASSPSGLSFFYEQYF,TGTGCCAGCAGCCCGAGCGGCCTTTCGTTCTTCTACGAGCAGTACTTC
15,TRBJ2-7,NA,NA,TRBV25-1,CASSDSEGPPGEQYF,TGTGCCAGCAGTGATTCGGAGGGGCCCCCCGGGGAGCAGTACTTC
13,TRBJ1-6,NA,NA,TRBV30,CAGQEAPRSPLHF,TGTGCCGGGCAGGAGGCGCCGAGATCACCCCTCCACTTT
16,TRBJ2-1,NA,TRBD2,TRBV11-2,CASSKGRGVGRNEQFF,TGTGCCAGCAGTAAGGGGAGGGGAGTAGGTAGGAATGAGCAGTTCTTC
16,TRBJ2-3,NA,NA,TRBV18,CASSPNRQTSTDTQYF,TGTGCCAGCTCACCCAATCGACAGACTAGCACAGATACGCAGTATTTT
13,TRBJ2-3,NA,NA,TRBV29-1,CSVEDVGTDTQYF,TGCAGCGTTGAGGATGTGGGCACAGATACGCAGTATTTT
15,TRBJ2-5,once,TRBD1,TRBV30,CAWSPKQGAGETQYF,TGTGCCTGGAGCCCAAAACAGGGGGCGGGGGAGACCCAGTACTTC
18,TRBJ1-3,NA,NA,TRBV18,CASSFLPKGRVSGNTIYF,TGTGCCAGCTCATTTTTGCCCAAGGGGAGAGTATCTGGAAACACCATATATTTT
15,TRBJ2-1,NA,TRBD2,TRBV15,CATSRKRESYNEQFF,TGTGCCACCAGCAGAAAGCGGGAGTCCTACAATGAGCAGTTCTTC
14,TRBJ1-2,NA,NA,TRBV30,CAWSNRRGAYGYTF,TGTGCCTGGAGTAATCGCAGAGGCGCCTATGGCTACACCTTC
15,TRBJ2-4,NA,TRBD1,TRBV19,CASSSSGTAQNIQYF,TGTGCCAGTAGTTCCTCCGGGACAGCGCAAAACATTCAGTACTTC
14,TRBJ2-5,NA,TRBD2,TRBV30,CAWMREGARETQYF,TGTGCCTGGATGCGGGAGGGGGCGAGGGAGACCCAGTACTTC
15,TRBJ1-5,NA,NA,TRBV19,CASSIRQTINQPQHF,TGTGCCAGTAGTATCCGACAGACAATCAATCAGCCCCAGCATTTT
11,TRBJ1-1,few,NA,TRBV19,CASSGQQEAFF,TGTGCCAGTAGTGGACAGCAAGAAGCTTTCTTT
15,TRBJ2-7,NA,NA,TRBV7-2,CASSFGGGLSYEQYF,TGTGCCAGCAGCTTTGGCGGCGGTCTTTCCTACGAGCAGTACTTC
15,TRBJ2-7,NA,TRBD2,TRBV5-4,CASSELAGLTYEQYF,TGTGCCAGCAGCGAACTAGCGGGGTTGACCTACGAGCAGTACTTC
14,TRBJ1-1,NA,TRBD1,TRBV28,CASRRQGARTEAFF,TGTGCCAGCAGGCGACAGGGGGCGCGGACTGAAGCTTTCTTT
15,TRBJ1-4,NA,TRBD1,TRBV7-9,CASRDTGTGSEKLFF,TGTGCCAGCAGAGACACCGGGACAGGGAGTGAAAAACTGTTTTTT
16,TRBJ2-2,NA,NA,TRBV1,CTSSQDKSHSTGELFF,TGCACCAGCAGCCAAGATAAATCTCACTCAACCGGGGAGCTGTTTTTT
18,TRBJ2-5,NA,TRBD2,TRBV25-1,CASSESRTSGRATETQYF,TGTGCCAGCAGTGAATCCCGGACTAGCGGGAGGGCCACGGAGACCCAGTACTTC
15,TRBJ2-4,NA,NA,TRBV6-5,CASSYSLVGAGIQYF,TGTGCCAGCAGTTACTCACTAGTGGGGGCAGGCATTCAGTACTTC
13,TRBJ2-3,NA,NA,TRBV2,CASSEGDWDTQYF,TGTGCCAGCAGTGAAGGGGATTGGGATACGCAGTATTTT
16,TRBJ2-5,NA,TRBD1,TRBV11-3,CASSPGDRGIQETQYF,TGTGCCAGCAGCCCCGGGGACAGGGGGATCCAAGAGACCCAGTACTTC
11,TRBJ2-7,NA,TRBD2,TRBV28,CASSHSGSRYF,TGTGCCAGCAGTCACAGCGGGAGTCGGTACTTC
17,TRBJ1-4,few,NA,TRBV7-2,CASSVTTDPATNEKLFF,TGTGCCAGCAGCGTAACGACAGACCCTGCAACTAATGAAAAACTGTTTTTT
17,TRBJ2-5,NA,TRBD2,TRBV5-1,CASSLAGTGGRLETQYF,TGCGCCAGCAGCTTGGCCGGCACGGGAGGAAGGCTGGAGACCCAGTACTTC
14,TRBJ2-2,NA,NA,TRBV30,CAWSVWSGPGELFF,TGTGCCTGGAGTGTCTGGTCCGGCCCCGGGGAGCTGTTTTTT
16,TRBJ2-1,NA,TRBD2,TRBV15,CATSSRGGAYYNEQFF,TGTGCCACCAGCTCCCGGGGGGGGGCATACTACAATGAGCAGTTCTTC
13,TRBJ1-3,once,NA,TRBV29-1,CSVEKRAGNTIYF,TGCAGCGTTGAAAAGCGAGCGGGAAACACCATATATTTT
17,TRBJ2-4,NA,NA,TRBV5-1,CASSLAGNKFPKNIQYF,TGCGCCAGCAGCTTGGCGGGCAATAAGTTTCCCAAAAACATTCAGTACTTC
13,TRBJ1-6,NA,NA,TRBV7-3,CASSPNRNSPLHF,TGTGCCAGCAGCCCAAATCGGAATTCACCCCTCCACTTT
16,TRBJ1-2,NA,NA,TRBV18,CASSRTGTPGDYGYTF,TGTGCCAGCTCACGAACAGGGACGCCAGGGGACTATGGCTACACCTTC
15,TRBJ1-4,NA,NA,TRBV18,CASSPQTRRDEKPFF,TGTGCCAGCTCACCCCAGACCCGGAGAGATGAAAAACCGTTTTTT
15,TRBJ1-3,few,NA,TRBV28,CASSLLWGSGNTIYF,TGTGCCAGCAGTCTCCTCTGGGGCTCTGGAAACACCATATATTTT
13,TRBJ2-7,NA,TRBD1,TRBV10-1,CASSESTGTDLHF,TGCGCCAGCAGTGAGTCTACCGGGACAGATCTCCACTTC
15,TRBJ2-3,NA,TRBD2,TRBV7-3,CASSFGREATDTQYF,TGTGCCAGCAGCTTCGGGAGGGAGGCCACAGATACGCAGTATTTT
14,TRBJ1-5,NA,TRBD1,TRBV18,CASFQGVGNQPQHF,TGTGCCAGCTTTCAGGGGGTAGGAAATCAGCCCCAGCATTTT
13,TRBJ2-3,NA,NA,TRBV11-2,CASSLATGDTQYF,TGTGCCAGCAGCTTAGCAACAGGGGATACGCAGTATTTT
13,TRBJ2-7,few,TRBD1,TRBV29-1,CSTAGTAGNEQYF,TGCAGCACTGCCGGGACAGCAGGCAACGAGCAGTACTTC
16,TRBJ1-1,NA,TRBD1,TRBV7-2,CASTSRDRGVNTEAFF,TGTGCCAGCACCTCCCGGGACAGGGGTGTGAACACTGAAGCTTTCTTT
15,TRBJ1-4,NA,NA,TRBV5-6,CASSSLGGTNEKLFF,TGTGCCAGCAGCTCCCTCGGTGGGACTAATGAAAAACTGTTTTTT
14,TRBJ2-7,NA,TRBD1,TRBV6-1,CASRYDRGRREQYF,TGTGCCAGCAGATATGACAGGGGAAGGCGCGAGCAGTACTTC
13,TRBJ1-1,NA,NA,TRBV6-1,CASLRGPNTEAFF,TGTGCCAGCCTTCGGGGCCCGAACACTGAAGCTTTCTTT
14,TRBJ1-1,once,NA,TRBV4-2,CASSQDRNRDSAFF,TGTGCCAGCAGCCAAGATAGGAACAGGGATTCTGCTTTCTTT
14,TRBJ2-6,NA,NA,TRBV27,CASTKTSGANVLTF,TGTGCCAGCACCAAGACCTCTGGGGCCAACGTCCTGACTTTC
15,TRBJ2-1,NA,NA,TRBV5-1,CASSSRAGASYEQFF,TGCGCCAGCAGCTCGCGGGCGGGGGCCTCCTATGAGCAGTTCTTC